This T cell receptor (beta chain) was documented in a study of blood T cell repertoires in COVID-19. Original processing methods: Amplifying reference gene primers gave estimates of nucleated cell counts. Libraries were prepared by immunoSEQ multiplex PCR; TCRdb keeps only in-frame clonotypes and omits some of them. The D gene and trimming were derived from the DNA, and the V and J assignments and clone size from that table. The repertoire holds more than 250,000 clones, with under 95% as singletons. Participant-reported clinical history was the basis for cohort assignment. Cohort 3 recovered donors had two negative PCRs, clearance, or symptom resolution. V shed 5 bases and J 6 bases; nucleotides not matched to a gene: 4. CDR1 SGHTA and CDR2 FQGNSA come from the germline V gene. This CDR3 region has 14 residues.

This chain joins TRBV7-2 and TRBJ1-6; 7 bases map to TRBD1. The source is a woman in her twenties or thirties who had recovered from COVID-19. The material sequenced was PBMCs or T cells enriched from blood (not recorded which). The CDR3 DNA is TGTGCCAGCAGCCCGGACAGGTCTAATTCACCCCTCCACTTT. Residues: CASSPDRSNSPLHF.